This T cell receptor beta chain was profiled in a study of blood T cell repertoires in COVID-19. Study background: The study drew acute and convalescent COVID-19 samples from the United States, Italy and Spain. Nucleic acid was either cDNA or gDNA, and it came from T cells, B-cell-depleted T cells, or PBMCs.

As processed by the authors: Estimated nucleated cell counts came from reference gene primer amplification. The table came from immunoSEQ multiplex PCR; TCRdb's copy has only in-frame clones and leaves some out. V and J calls and clone size are those listed in that table; D and trimming were worked out from the DNA. The sample records hundreds of thousands of clones, roughly 85% being singletons. Trimming pared 4 bases from V and 2 bases from J, leaving 8 bases between. Germline loops: CDR1 SNHLY, CDR2 FYNNEI. The CDR3 contains 13 residues. This chain joins TRBV2 and TRBJ1-1; possibly TRBD1 for D (6 bases). The sequence was collected from a woman between 50 and 59 years old who had recovered from COVID-19. Sequencing input: peripheral blood. CDR3 protein: CASSAGVNTEAFF. The DNA for the CDR3 is TGTGCCAGCAGTGCAGGGGTCAACACTGAAGCTTTCTTT.